This record concerns one T cell receptor beta chain sequence. Its target is not known. Measured with immunoSEQ multiplex PCR; TCRdb has only the in-frame clones, and not every one. The sample contains about 94,000 clones, 88% of which appear only once. Collection occurred without any documented infections or immune events in donors. The data stem from a study of identifying expanded T cells in peripheral blood. Regarding the study as a whole: Two-week clone count variance significantly increased as total template count grew. Differentially abundant clones: roughly 1.2 between replicates, 16.4 at around 15 days, around 20 at four.

CDR3 length: 17 amino acids. Per the germline V gene, CDR1 is MGHRA and CDR2 is YSYEKL. J was trimmed by 7 bases and V by 0 bases; bases with no gene match: 6. Material: blood. The sequence derives from a person aged 18 to 70 in good health. The chain is built from TRBV4-1 and TRBJ1-4, with 12 bases fitting TRBD1. The DNA of the CDR3 is TGCGCCAGCAGCCAAGATGGGGACAGGGGGCGAGTTGAAAAACTGTTTTTT. It translates to CASSQDGDRGRVEKLFF.